This T cell receptor beta chain was identified during a study of shared clonotypes between healthy human individuals. Study background: The study used three CD4 naive, three CD4 memory, two CD8 naive and one CD8 memory plate per donor.

Sequencing was performed with immunoSEQ multiplex PCR; in TCRdb, only in-frame clones are kept and a portion is missing. The profile shows about 650,000 clones, nearly 97% of them singletons. Whole-study results and caveats: Larger richness was generally estimated for naive than memory subsets.

It was CD45RO-negative cells, positively selected for CCR7, that made up naive CD8 cells, with terminally differentiated effector memory CD45RA+ cells excluded. Concerning this clone itself: As yet, its antigen is unknown.

Trimming shortened V by 1 base and J by 2 bases, and 13 bases separated the two germline ends. This CDR3 is built from 16 residues. The germline CDR1 and CDR2 sequences are MNHEY and SMNVEV (reference sequence). Sequencing was done on a sample of naive CD8+ T cells sorted from blood. The chain uses TRBV27 and TRBJ2-3, with D possibly being TRBD2 (6 bases). The sequence derives from a woman in her twenties or thirties in good health. DNA for the CDR3: TGTGCCAGCAGTTTATACCGGGAGCTCCTCACAGATACGCAGTATTTT. Encoded protein: CASSLYRELLTDTQYF.